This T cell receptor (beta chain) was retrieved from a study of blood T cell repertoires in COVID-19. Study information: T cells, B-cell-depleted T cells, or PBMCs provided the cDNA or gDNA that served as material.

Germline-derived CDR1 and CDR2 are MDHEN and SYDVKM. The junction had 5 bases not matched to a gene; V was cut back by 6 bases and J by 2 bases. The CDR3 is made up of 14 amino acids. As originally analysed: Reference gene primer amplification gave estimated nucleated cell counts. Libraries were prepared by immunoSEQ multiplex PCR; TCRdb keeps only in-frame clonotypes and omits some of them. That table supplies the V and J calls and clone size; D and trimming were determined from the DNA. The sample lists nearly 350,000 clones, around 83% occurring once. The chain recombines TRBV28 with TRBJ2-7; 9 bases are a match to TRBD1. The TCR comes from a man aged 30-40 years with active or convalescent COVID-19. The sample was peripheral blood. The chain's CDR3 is CASRGTGRTYEQYF. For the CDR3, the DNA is TGTGCCAGCAGGGGGACAGGGCGTACCTACGAGCAGTACTTC.